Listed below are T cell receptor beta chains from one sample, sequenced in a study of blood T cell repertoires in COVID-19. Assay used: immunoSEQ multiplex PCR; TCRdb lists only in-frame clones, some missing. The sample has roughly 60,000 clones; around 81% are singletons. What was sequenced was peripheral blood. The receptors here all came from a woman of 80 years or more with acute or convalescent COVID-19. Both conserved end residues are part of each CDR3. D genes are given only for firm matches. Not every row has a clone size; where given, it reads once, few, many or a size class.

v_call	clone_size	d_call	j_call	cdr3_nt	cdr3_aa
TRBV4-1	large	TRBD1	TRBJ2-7	TGCGCCAGCAGCCAACCGGGACAGGACACCTTCTACGAGCAGTACTTC	CASSQPGQDTFYEQYF
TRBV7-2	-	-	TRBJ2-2	TGTGCCAGCAGCTTAGATCGCCGGGGAGAGCTGTTTTTT	CASSLDRRGELFF
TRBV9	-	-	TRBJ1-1	TGTGCCAGCAGCTCATCAGGGGATCACACTGAAGCTTTCTTT	CASSSSGDHTEAFF
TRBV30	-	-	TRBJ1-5	TGTGCCTGGAGTTCTGGGACATCTCAGCCCCAGCATTTT	CAWSSGTSQPQHF
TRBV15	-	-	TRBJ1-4	TGTGCCACCAGCAGAGCCTTCCTTGAAAAACTGTTTTTT	CATSRAFLEKLFF
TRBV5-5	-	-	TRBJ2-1	TGTGCCAGCATGTCAGGGCCTGGTCCGAACAATGAGCAGTTCTTC	CASMSGPGPNNEQFF
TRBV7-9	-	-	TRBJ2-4	TGTGCCAGCAACCCAGGGGGGAACATTCAGTACTTC	CASNPGGNIQYF
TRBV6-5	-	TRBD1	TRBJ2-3	TGTGCCAGCAGGACCGGGACAGGGGGTTCAGATACGCAGTATTTT	CASRTGTGGSDTQYF
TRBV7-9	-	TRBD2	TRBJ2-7	TGTGCCAGCAGCATATCCGGGACTAGCTACGAGCAGTACTTC	CASSISGTSYEQYF
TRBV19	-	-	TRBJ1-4	TGTGCCAGTAGTAGCAGGGTTTTCCTTGATGAAAAACTGTTTTTT	CASSSRVFLDEKLFF
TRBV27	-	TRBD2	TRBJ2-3	TGTGCCAGCACCAACCTCGGGACTAGCGGGCCCGATACGCAGTATTTT	CASTNLGTSGPDTQYF